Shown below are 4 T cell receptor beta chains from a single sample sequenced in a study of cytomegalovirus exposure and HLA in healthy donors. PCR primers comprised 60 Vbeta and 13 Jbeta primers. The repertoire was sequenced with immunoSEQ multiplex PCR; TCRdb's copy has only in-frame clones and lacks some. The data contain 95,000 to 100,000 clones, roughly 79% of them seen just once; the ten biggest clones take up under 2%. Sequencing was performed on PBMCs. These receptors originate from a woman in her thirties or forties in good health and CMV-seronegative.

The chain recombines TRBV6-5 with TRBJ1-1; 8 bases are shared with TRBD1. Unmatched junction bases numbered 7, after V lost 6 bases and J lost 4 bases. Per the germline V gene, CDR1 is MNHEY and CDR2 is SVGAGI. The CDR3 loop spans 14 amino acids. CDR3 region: CASRETGVRTEAFF. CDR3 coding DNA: TGTGCCAGCAGGGAGACAGGGGTTCGCACTGAAGCTTTCTTT.

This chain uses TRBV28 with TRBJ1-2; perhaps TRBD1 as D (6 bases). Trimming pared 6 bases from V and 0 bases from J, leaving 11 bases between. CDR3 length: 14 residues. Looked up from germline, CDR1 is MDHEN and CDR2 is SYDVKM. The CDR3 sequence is CASSRDISNYGYTF. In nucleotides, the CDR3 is TGTGCCAGCAGCCGGGACATTTCTAACTATGGCTACACCTTC.

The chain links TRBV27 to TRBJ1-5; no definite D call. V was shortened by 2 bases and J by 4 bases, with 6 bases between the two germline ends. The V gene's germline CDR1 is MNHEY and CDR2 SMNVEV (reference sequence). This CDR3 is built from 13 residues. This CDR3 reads CASSLARNQPQHF. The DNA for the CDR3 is TGTGCCAGCAGTTTAGCGCGGAATCAGCCCCAGCATTTT.

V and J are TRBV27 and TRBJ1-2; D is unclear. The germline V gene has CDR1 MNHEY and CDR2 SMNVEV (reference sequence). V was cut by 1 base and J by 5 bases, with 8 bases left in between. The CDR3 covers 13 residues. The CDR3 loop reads CASSLLGEYGYTF. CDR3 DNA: TGTGCCAGCAGTTTATTGGGAGAGTATGGCTACACCTTC.